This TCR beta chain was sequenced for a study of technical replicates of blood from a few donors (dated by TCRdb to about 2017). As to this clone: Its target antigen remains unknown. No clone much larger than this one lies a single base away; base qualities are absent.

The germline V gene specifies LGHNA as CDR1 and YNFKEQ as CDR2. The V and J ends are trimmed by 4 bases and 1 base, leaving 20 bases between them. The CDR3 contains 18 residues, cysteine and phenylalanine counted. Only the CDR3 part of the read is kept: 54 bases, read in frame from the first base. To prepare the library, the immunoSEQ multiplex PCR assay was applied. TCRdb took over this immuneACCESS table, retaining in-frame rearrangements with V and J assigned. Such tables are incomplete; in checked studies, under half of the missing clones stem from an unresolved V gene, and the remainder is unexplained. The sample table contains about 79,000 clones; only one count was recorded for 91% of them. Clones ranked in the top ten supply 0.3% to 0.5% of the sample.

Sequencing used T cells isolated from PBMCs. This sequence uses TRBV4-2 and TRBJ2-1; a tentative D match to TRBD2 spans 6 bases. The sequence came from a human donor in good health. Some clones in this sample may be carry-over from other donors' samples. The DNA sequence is TGTGCCAGCAGCCTCAAGAGCTTTTTTGGGACTTCCTACAATGAGCAGTTCTTC. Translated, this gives CASSLKSFFGTSYNEQFF.